These 29 T cell receptor beta chains originate from one sample sequenced in a study of T cell repertoires in cytomegalovirus infection (dated by TCRdb to between 2019 and 2020). This sample's treatment or condition label indicates: in vitro stimulation with specific CMV peptide epitopes to enrich CMV-specific T cells. The instrument given in TCRdb is Illumina HiSeq 1500. TCRdb cleaned the public reads at Q25 with fastp, built clones with MiXCR and kept in-frame beta chains. Identical CDR3 proteins give one entry, which carries the most common genes and DNA. The sample table shows a few hundred thousand distinct CDR3 sequences, and roughly 25% are seen once. The biggest ten clones account for about 14% of the sample. These receptors' antigens are unknown. Specimen: cultured PBMCs, collected from culture after CMV antigen stimulation. These receptors all stem from a human donor in good health (CMV status not recorded). Some clones in this sample may be carry-over from other donors' samples.

This clonotype turned up a few times. The CDR3 spells CASSQPLGEQFF. DNA for the CDR3: TGCGCCAGCAGCCAACCGTTGGGGGAGCAGTTCTTC. The chain links TRBV4-1 to TRBJ2-1; the D is unclear. Germline CDR1 is MGHRA and CDR2 is YSYEKL. This CDR3 is 12 amino acids long. Trimming removed 2 bases from V and 10 bases from J, with 9 bases in between.

This clonotype was seen ten or more times. The V call is TRBV7-3, the J call TRBJ2-7; either TRBD1 or TRBD2 may fit D (5 bases each). CDR3 size: 13 residues. V was clipped by 7 bases and J by 6 bases, with 16 bases between them. The germline V gene has CDR1 SGHTA and CDR2 FQGTGA. The CDR3 loop reads CASTGRRSFEQYF. The CDR3 DNA follows: TGTGCCAGCACGGGACGGCGTTCGTTCGAGCAGTACTTC.

This clonotype was seen only a few times. The chain joins TRBV7-9 to TRBJ1-2, with TRBD1 identical over 8 bases. Germline lookup yields CDR1 SEHNR and CDR2 FQNEAQ (reference sequence). This CDR3 is built from 13 residues. V dropped 11 bases and J dropped 5; count of bases not matched to a gene: 10. The CDR3 here is CAEGLQGEYGYTF. Written as DNA, the CDR3 is TGTGCCGAGGGATTACAGGGGGAATATGGCTACACCTTC.

The CDR3 reads CAIKAGTGKDMNTEAFF. CDR3 nucleotides: TGTGCCATCAAGGCCGGGACAGGGAAAGACATGAACACTGAAGCTTTCTTT. The chain uses TRBV10-3 and TRBJ1-1; 9 bases fit TRBD1. The trim removed 7 bases at V and 0 bases at J, leaving 12 bases unmatched. Germline V CDR1 and CDR2: ENHRY, SYGVKD. This CDR3 region has 17 residues.

The DNA of the CDR3 is TGTGCCAGCAGTTTACGCCAGGGCCCCGAAAAACTGTTTTTT. Translating it yields CASSLRQGPEKLFF. V and J are TRBV12-3 or TRBV12-4 and TRBJ1-4, with D maybe TRBD1 (5 bases). There are 14 residues in the CDR3. V lost 2 bases and J lost 8, with 12 bases in between.

This clonotype was observed a handful of times. The chain's CDR3 is CASSETIIGELFF. CDR3 DNA sequence: TGTGCCAGCAGTGAGACGATCATCGGGGAGCTGTTTTTT. V and J are TRBV6-1 and TRBJ2-2, with D unclear. The CDR3 extends over 13 amino acids. CDR1 is MNHNS and CDR2 is SASEGT in the germline V gene. Trimming shortened V by 3 bases and J by 7 bases, and 9 bases separated the two germline ends.

The chain couples TRBV13 to TRBJ1-1; TRBD1 aligns across 12 bases. This CDR3 region has 13 residues. V trimming: 5 bases; J trimming: 11 bases; junction bases outside the gene matches: 6. CDR1 PRHDT and CDR2 FYEKMQ come from the germline V gene (reference sequence). The CDR3 protein is CASSRDRGQGAFF. DNA of the CDR3: TGTGCCAGCAGCAGGGACAGGGGGCAAGGGGCTTTCTTT.

V gene TRBV6-5 combines with J gene TRBJ2-7, with D unresolved. Trimming removed 0 bases at V and 5 bases at J, with 20 bases between. This CDR3 spans 17 amino acids. CDR1 and CDR2 (germline): MNHEY, SVGAGI. The chain's CDR3 is CASSYSPGCAEIHEQYV. CDR3 DNA: TGTGCCAGCAGTTACTCCCCTGGCTGCGCGGAAATTCACGAGCAGTACGTC.

The V gene is TRBV18, the J gene TRBJ1-5, with D uncertain. With 3 bases removed from V and 9 bases from J, the gap between germline ends came to 15 bases. This CDR3 has 14 amino acids. The V gene's germline CDR1 is KGHSH and CDR2 LQKENI. In DNA form, the CDR3 reads TGTGCCAGCTCACCGGAGTTCATCGCCGGGCCCCAGCATTTT. Translating it yields CASSPEFIAGPQHF. Drawing the rest from reference TRBV18 and TRBJ1-5, the complete variable domain is NAGVMQNPRHLVRRRGQEARLRCSPMKGHSHVYWYRQLPEEGLKFMVYLQKENIIDESGMPKERFSAEFPKEGPSILRIQQVVRGDSAAYFCASSPEFIAGPQHFGDGTRLSIL.

This clonotype has just a few counts. CDR3 loop: CASSLASGSGETQYF. In DNA, the CDR3 is TGTGCCAGCAGCTTAGCTTCGGGGAGTGGGGAGACCCAGTACTTC. The chain joins TRBV7-2 to TRBJ2-5; D is perhaps TRBD2 (5 bases). The CDR3 runs 15 residues. Germline V gene lookup returns CDR1 SGHTA and CDR2 FQGNSA. V dropped 0 bases and J dropped 5 bases, with 13 bases sitting between them.

This clonotype has only a few counts. The chain employs TRBV30 and TRBJ1-1, with TRBD1 identical over 9 bases. The length of the CDR3 is 13 residues. V dropped 3 bases and J dropped 3; count of bases not matched to a gene: 2. Germline assignment: CDR1 GTSNPN and CDR2 SVGIG (reference sequence). In DNA form, the CDR3 reads TGTGCCTGGAGAGGACAGGGGTACACTGAAGCTTTCTTT. Translation gives CAWRGQGYTEAFF. Variable domain in full (rest from reference TRBV30 and TRBJ1-1): SQTIHQWPATLVQPVGSPLSLECTVEGTSNPNLYWYRQAAGRGLQLLFYSVGIGQISSEVPQNLSASRPQDRQFILSSKKLLLSDSGFYLCAWRGQGYTEAFFGQGTRLTVV.

This CDR3 reads CASSFGTSGDYEQYF. CDR3 sequence (DNA): TGTGCCAGCAGCTTCGGGACTAGCGGAGACTACGAGCAGTACTTC. The rearrangement uses TRBV7-9 and TRBJ2-7, with 11 bases matching TRBD2. This CDR3 comprises 15 residues. V was clipped by 3 bases and J by 3 bases; unmatched bases: 4. CDR1 and CDR2 from the germline V gene are SEHNR and FQNEAQ (reference sequence).

This clonotype was seen ten or more times. The V and J genes are TRBV7-2 and TRBJ2-1; 9 bases agree with TRBD2. Trimming removed 1 base from V and 6 bases from J; junction bases left unmatched: 7. Germline-derived CDR1 and CDR2 are SGHTA and FQGNSA. The CDR3 totals 16 residues. The CDR3 DNA reads as TGTGCCAGCAGCTTAGTCGGCGGGAGGGTGGGCAATGAGCAGTTCTTC. This encodes CASSLVGGRVGNEQFF.

This clonotype occurred many times. CDR3 bases: TGTGCCAGCAGCTTAGCGCTAAGAGGGGGGAACACTGAAGCTTTCTTT. It codes for CASSLALRGGNTEAFF. This rearrangement joins TRBV7-4 to TRBJ1-1; D perhaps matches TRBD1 (6 bases). Trimming stripped 0 bases from V and 1 base from J, with 12 bases between. Germline-derived CDR1 and CDR2 are SGHVT and SQSDAQ. The CDR3 contains 16 residues.

The chain recombines TRBV19 with TRBJ1-1; D not resolved. V was cut by 10 bases and J by 0 bases, with 15 bases left in between. The CDR3 contains 14 residues. Germline CDR1 reads LNHDA; CDR2 reads SQIVND (reference sequence). The CDR3 region is CATEEAGLNTEAFF. CDR3 nucleotides: TGTGCCACCGAGGAAGCGGGTCTGAACACTGAAGCTTTCTTT.

This clonotype was counted many times. The chain joins TRBV11-2 to TRBJ2-7; D uncertain. V lost 0 bases to trimming and J lost 2 bases, with 8 bases between them. Germline V lookup: CDR1 SGHAT, CDR2 FQNNGV. This CDR3 contains 14 residues. In DNA, the CDR3 is TGTGCCAGCAGCTTAGAAGGCGCGGCCTACGAGCAGTACGTC. Its protein product is CASSLEGAAYEQYV.

The chain is built from TRBV5-1 and TRBJ1-3; D remains unclear. CDR1 is SGHRS and CDR2 is YFSETQ in the germline V gene. V lost 5 bases to trimming and J lost 0 bases, with 9 bases between them. The CDR3 totals 14 residues. The DNA of the CDR3 is TGCGCCAGCAGTATCGGGGACTCTGGAAACACCATATATTTT. It is translated as CASSIGDSGNTIYF.

This rearrangement joins TRBV25-1 to TRBJ2-3; 11 positions match TRBD2. Germline V CDR1 and CDR2: MGHDK, SYGVNS. The CDR3 extends over 15 amino acids. V shed 2 bases, J shed 6 bases, and the junction held 4 bases outside the gene matches. CDR3 DNA: TGTGCCAGCAGTGAAATAGCGGGAGGGCAGGATACGCAGTATTTT. Residues: CASSEIAGGQDTQYF.

This clonotype was picked up one time. The V and J genes are TRBV3-1 and TRBJ2-1; D is possibly TRBD1 or TRBD2 (5 bases each). The CDR3 covers 12 residues. CDR1 and CDR2 from the germline V gene are LGHDT and YNNKEL (reference sequence). V gave up 8 bases and J gave up 7 bases, with 12 bases separating them. The CDR3 region is CASGNGANEQFF. CDR3 DNA sequence: TGTGCCAGCGGAAACGGGGCGAATGAGCAGTTCTTC.

This clonotype was observed a few times. The chain couples TRBV20-1 to TRBJ1-5, with D perhaps matching TRBD1 (6 bases). CDR3 length: 15 residues. V dropped 1 base and J dropped 6 bases, with 16 bases sitting between them. Germline CDR1 is DFQATT and CDR2 is SNEGSKA (reference sequence). CDR3 sequence: CSARVGGRHGQPQHF. In DNA, the CDR3 is TGCAGTGCTAGAGTCGGGGGGCGCCACGGTCAGCCCCAGCATTTT.

This clonotype was seen many times. The V call is TRBV28, the J call TRBJ2-7, with D uncertain. The CDR3 has 11 residues. The V gene's germline CDR1 is MDHEN and CDR2 SYDVKM. Deletions cut 6 bases from V and 4 bases from J, with 7 bases between. In DNA, the CDR3 is TGTGCCAGCAGCTCCCCTTACGAGCAGTACTTC. As protein: CASSSPYEQYF.

A few counts support this clonotype. This chain connects TRBV11-3 to TRBJ1-1, with 7 bases aligning to TRBD1. The V segment lost 5 bases and the J segment 4 bases; nucleotides outside the gene matches: 4. This CDR3 has 13 amino acids. The germline gives CDR1 SGHNT, CDR2 YENEEA. This CDR3 is CASSPTGITEAFF. CDR3 DNA sequence: TGTGCCAGCAGCCCGACAGGGATCACTGAAGCTTTCTTT. Using reference TRBV11-3 and TRBJ1-1 for the parts outside the CDR3, the full variable domain is EAGVVQSPRYKIIEKKQPVAFWCNPISGHNTLYWYLQNLGQGPELLIRYENEEAVDDSQLPKDRFSAERLKGVDSTLKIQPAELGDSAVYLCASSPTGITEAFFGQGTRLTVV.

The chain links TRBV5-4 to TRBJ2-3; D perhaps matches TRBD2 (6 bases). The V end lost 4 bases, the J end lost 0 bases, and 15 bases lay between the germline ends. CDR3 length equals 16 residues. Germline CDR1 reads SGHNT; CDR2 reads YYREEE (reference sequence). CDR3 coding DNA: TGTGCCAGCAGCCTGCCGGGAGCGGCTAGCACAGATACGCAGTATTTT. This translates into CASSLPGAASTDTQYF.

Comment on this clonotype: At one end the junction does not follow the germline gene, possibly because of a read error. CDR3 amino acids: CASSPTVLTNTRELFF. CDR3 DNA sequence: TGTGCCAGCAGTCCGACAGTTCTAACGAACACCAGGGAGCTGTTTTTT. The chain has TRBV12-3 or TRBV12-4 and TRBJ2-2, with D perhaps matching TRBD1 (5 bases). This CDR3 contains 16 residues.

V gene TRBV7-9 combines with J gene TRBJ1-1; D call uncertain. Germline-derived CDR1 and CDR2 are SEHNR and FQNEAQ (reference sequence). This CDR3 is built from 14 residues. Trimming stripped 3 bases from V and 6 bases from J, with 14 bases between. CDR3 residues: CASSLVADTPEAFF. The CDR3 bases are TGTGCCAGCAGCTTGGTGGCGGATACTCCTGAAGCTTTCTTT.

At least ten counts were recorded for this clonotype. This chain's CDR3 is CSARDPAGGYNEQFF. Here the CDR3 DNA reads TGCAGTGCTAGAGATCCAGCGGGAGGCTACAATGAGCAGTTCTTC. The rearrangement uses TRBV20-1 and TRBJ2-1, with 9 bases fitting TRBD2. The V segment lost 0 bases and the J segment 3 bases; nucleotides outside the gene matches: 3. The CDR3 extends over 15 amino acids. CDR1 DFQATT and CDR2 SNEGSKA come from the germline V gene (reference sequence).

The chain uses TRBV6-2 or TRBV6-3 and TRBJ1-5, with no clear D. The CDR3 runs to 13 residues. V dropped 0 bases and J dropped 6 bases, with 6 bases sitting between them. The germline V gene has CDR1 MNHEY and CDR2 SVGEGT. The CDR3 spells CASSYSVSQPQHF. Here the CDR3 DNA reads TGTGCCAGCAGTTACTCAGTCTCTCAGCCCCAGCATTTT.

The rearrangement joins TRBV20-1 to TRBJ1-6; 7 nucleotides agree with TRBD1. J lost 9 bases, V lost 5 bases, and 13 bases had no gene match. This CDR3 contains 15 residues. Germline CDR1 and CDR2: DFQATT and SNEGSKA (reference sequence). The CDR3 sequence is CSARNNRGGASPLHF. CDR3 nucleotide sequence: TGCAGTGCTCGCAACAACAGGGGCGGTGCTTCACCCCTCCACTTT.

This clonotype was seen a few times. The chain is built from TRBV7-9 and TRBJ2-7; D tentatively reads TRBD1 or TRBD2 (5 bases each). Trimming stripped 5 bases from V and 5 bases from J, with 13 bases between. This CDR3 is built from 13 residues. Germline CDR1 and CDR2: SEHNR and FQNEAQ (reference sequence). For the CDR3, the DNA is TGTGCCAGCAGCGGCCGTGGGGGAGACGAGCAGTACTTC. Encoded protein: CASSGRGGDEQYF.